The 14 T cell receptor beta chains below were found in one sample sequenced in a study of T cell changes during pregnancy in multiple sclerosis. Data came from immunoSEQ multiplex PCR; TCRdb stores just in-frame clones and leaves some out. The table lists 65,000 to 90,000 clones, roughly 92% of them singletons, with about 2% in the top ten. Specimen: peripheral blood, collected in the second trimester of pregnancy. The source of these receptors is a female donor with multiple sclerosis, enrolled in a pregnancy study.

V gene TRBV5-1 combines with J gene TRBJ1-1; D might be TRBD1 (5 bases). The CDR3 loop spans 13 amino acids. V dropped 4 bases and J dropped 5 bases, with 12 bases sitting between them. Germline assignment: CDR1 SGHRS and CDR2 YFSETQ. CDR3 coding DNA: TGCGCCAGCAGCCCGTGGCGGGGGACTGAAGCTTTCTTT. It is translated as CASSPWRGTEAFF.

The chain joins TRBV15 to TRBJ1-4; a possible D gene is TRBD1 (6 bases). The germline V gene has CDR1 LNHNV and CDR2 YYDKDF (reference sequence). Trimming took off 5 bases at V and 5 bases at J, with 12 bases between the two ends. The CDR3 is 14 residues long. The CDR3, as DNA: TGTGCCACCAGCGAGGGGAGGGGGAATGAAAAACTGTTTTTT. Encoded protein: CATSEGRGNEKLFF. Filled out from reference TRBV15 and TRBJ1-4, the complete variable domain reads DAMVIQNPRYQVTQFGKPVTLSCSQTLNHNVMYWYQQKSSQAPKLLFHYYDKDFNNEADTPDNFQSRRPNTSFCFLDIRSPGLGDTAMYLCATSEGRGNEKLFFGSGTQLSVL.

In nucleotides, the CDR3 is TGTGCCAGCACCGCTTGGTTCCCCGGGACTAGCGGGAACGAGCAGTACTTC. Protein product: CASTAWFPGTSGNEQYF. The V and J genes are TRBV7-8 and TRBJ2-7, with 13 bases aligning to TRBD2. V lost 7 bases to trimming and J lost 5 bases; unmatched junction nucleotides: 14. CDR1 is SGHVS, CDR2 FQNEAQ, per germline. This CDR3 has 17 residues.

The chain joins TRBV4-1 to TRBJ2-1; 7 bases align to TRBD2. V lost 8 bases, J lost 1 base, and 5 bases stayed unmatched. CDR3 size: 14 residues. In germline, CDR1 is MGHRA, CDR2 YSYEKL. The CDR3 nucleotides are TGCGCCAGCGGGCGGGGGAATTCCTACAATGAGCAGTTCTTC. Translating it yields CASGRGNSYNEQFF.

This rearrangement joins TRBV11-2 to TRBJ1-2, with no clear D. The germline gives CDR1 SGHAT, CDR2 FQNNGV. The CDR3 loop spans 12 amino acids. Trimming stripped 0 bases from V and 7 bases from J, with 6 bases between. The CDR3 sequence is CASSLEMAGYTF. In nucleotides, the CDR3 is TGTGCCAGCAGCTTAGAGATGGCTGGCTACACCTTC.

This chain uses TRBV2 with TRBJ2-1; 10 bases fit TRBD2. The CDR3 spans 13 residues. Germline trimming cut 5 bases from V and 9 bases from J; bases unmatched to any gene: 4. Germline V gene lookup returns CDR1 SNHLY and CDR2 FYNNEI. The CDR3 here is CASSLTSGVEQFF. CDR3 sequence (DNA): TGTGCCAGCAGTCTTACTAGCGGGGTTGAGCAGTTCTTC. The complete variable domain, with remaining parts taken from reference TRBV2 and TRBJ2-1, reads EPEVTQTPSHQVTQMGQEVILRCVPISNHLYFYWYRQILGQKVEFLVSFYNNEISEKSEIFDDQFSVERPDGSNFTLKIRSTKLEDSAMYFCASSLTSGVEQFFGPGTRLTVL.

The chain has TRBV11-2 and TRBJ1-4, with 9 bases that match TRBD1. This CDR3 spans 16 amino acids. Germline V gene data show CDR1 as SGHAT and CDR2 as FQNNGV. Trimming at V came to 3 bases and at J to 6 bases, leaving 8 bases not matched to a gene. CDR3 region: CASSFSPWTGDEKLFF. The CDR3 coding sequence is TGTGCCAGCAGCTTTTCCCCTTGGACAGGGGATGAAAAACTGTTTTTT.

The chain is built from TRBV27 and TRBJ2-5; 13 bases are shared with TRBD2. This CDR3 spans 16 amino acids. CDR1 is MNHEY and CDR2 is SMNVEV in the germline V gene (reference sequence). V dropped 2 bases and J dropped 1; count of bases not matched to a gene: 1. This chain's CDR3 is CASSLTSGGAQETQYF. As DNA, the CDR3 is TGTGCCAGCAGTTTAACTAGCGGGGGGGCCCAAGAGACCCAGTACTTC.

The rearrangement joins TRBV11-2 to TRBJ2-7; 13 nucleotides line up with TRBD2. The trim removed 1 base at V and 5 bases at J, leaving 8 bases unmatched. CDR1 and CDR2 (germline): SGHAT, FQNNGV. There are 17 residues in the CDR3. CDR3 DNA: TGTGCCAGCAGCTTAGGCCCACTAGCGGGAGGGATCCACGAGCAGTACTTC. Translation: CASSLGPLAGGIHEQYF.

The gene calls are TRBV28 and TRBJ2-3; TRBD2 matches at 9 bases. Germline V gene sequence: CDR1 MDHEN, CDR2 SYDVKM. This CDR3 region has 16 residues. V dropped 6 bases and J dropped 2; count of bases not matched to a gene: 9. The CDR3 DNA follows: TGTGCCAGCAGGAGAAGGGCTAGCGGGAACACAGATACGCAGTATTTT. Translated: CASRRRASGNTDTQYF.

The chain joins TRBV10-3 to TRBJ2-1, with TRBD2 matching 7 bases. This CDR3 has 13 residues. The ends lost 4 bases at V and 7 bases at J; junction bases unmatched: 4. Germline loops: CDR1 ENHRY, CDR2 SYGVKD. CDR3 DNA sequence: TGTGCCATCAGTGGCGGGGGAATTAATGAGCAGTTCTTC. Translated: CAISGGGINEQFF.

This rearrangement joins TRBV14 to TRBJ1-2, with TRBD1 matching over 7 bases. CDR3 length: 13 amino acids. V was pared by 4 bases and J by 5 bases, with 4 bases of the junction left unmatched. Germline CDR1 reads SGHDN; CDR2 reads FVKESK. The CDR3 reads CASSPDRIYGYTF. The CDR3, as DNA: TGTGCCAGCAGCCCGGACAGGATATATGGCTACACCTTC.

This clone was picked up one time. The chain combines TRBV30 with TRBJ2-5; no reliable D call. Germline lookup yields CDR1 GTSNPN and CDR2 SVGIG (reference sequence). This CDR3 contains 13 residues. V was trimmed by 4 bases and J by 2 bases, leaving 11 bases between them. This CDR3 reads CAWTRHVQETQYF. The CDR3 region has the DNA TGTGCCTGGACCAGACACGTACAAGAGACCCAGTACTTC.

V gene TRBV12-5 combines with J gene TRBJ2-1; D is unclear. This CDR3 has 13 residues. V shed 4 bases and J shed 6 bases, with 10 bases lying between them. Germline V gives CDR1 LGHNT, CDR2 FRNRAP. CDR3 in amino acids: CASGSLVSNEQFF. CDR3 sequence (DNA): TGTGCTAGTGGTTCATTAGTGAGCAATGAGCAGTTCTTC.